This T cell receptor beta chain was retrieved from a study of beta chain features in type 1 diabetes. V was trimmed by 7 bases and J by 5 bases, leaving 12 bases between them. This CDR3 region has 12 residues. Germline CDR1 reads SGHVS; CDR2 reads FNYEAQ. This clone has only one observation. What it recognizes is unknown. Study conclusions and caveats: For cells with high TCR expression, cDNA sequencing could yield over-representation. Healthy donors had naive, central memory and Treg TCRB repertoires that appeared less similar than those seen among patients.

Reverse transcription of all isolated RNA meant that expressed TCRB transcripts were sequenced. TCRdb's table, derived via immunoSEQ multiplex PCR, lists solely in-frame clones and lacks some. The sample contains a few hundred thousand clones, 30% of which appear only once. The sample comprised naive CD4+ T cells from blood. The clonotype originates from a young man in good health. J is TRBJ2-7 and V is TRBV7-6; perhaps D is TRBD1 or TRBD2 (6 bases each). The CDR3 reads CASTGGGHEQYF. Here the CDR3 DNA reads TGTGCCAGCACCGGGGGCGGCCACGAGCAGTACTTC.